This T cell receptor (beta chain) was captured in a study of T cell changes during pregnancy in multiple sclerosis (dated by TCRdb to between 2019 and 2020). Regarding the complete study: Changes in the T cell repertoire over the course of pregnancy were examined in this study in women with multiple sclerosis.

Note on this clone: Its antigen has not been determined. Within one base of it there is no much larger clone, and no base qualities were kept.

Library method: the immunoSEQ multiplex PCR assay. TCRdb mirrors the immuneACCESS table, restricted to in-frame sequences. Some clones are absent from its copies; in checked studies, under half trace to an unresolved V gene, and the reason for the others is unknown. The sample records about 31,000 clones, around 90% of which are singletons. Jointly, the top ten make up approximately 8% of the sample. From V the trimming removes 4 bases and from J it removes 3 bases, while the gene matches leave 11 bases of the junction unaccounted for. CDR1 is given as SEHNR and CDR2 as FQNEAQ, both from the germline V gene (reference sequence). The CDR3, cysteine through phenylalanine, is 16 amino acids long. Only the CDR3 region is kept as DNA, spanning 48 bases read in frame from base 1.

The rearrangement combines TRBV7-9 with TRBJ2-7; 8 bases in between match TRBD1. This TCR derives from a female donor with multiple sclerosis, enrolled in a pregnancy study. The input for sequencing was CD8+ T cells from peripheral blood mononuclear cells, taken before pregnancy. The CDR3 amino acid sequence is: CASSSFDRGTSYEQYF. Here is the DNA: TGTGCCAGCAGCTCATTTGACAGGGGTACCAGCTACGAGCAGTACTTC.